The present T cell receptor beta chain was sequenced within a study of shared clonotypes between healthy human individuals. Whole-study results and caveats: An expected dependence of interdonor clonotype sharing on sequencing depth was noted.

The authors loaded roughly 180 ng DNA, approximately 30,000 T cell genomes, into sorted-subset replicate PCRs. Some clones are missing from TCRdb's copy, which holds only in-frame ones; the method was immunoSEQ multiplex PCR. The sample shows approximately 400,000 clones, 95% to 97% of them seen only once. The CDR3 is 14 amino acids. In germline, CDR1 is LNHDA, CDR2 SQIVND (reference sequence). Trimming stripped 4 bases from V and 4 bases from J, with 11 bases between. Every one of the donors was a Caucasian adult that lived in Nashville, Tennessee. CCR7-negative CD45RA+ TemRA cells were pooled with CD45RO+ cells for CD8 memory. This clone was detected once. What it binds is not known.

Sequenced material: memory CD8+ T cells sorted from blood. Documented subset: CD45RO+ cells pooled with CCR7-negative TemRA cells. The receptor was derived from a man younger than 45 in good health. V is TRBV19 and J is TRBJ1-5; tentative D call: TRBD1 (5 bases). The CDR3 bases are TGTGCCAGTAGTAGGGGACTTTCGAATCAGCCCCAGCATTTT. This gives the protein CASSRGLSNQPQHF.